The rows below give T cell receptor beta chains drawn from one sample of a study of cytomegalovirus exposure and HLA in healthy donors. Sequencing was performed with immunoSEQ multiplex PCR; in TCRdb, only in-frame clones are kept and a portion is missing. Among a few hundred thousand clones listed, 77% were seen once. The material sequenced was PBMCs. All receptors derive from an older woman in good health and CMV-seropositive. Both conserved end residues are part of each CDR3. A D gene is named only where the DNA matches it firmly. Not every row has a clone size; where given, it reads once, few, many or a size class.

CDR3: CASSLASMFGQGANEQFF
DNA: TGTGCCAGCAGCTTAGCCTCCATGTTTGGACAGGGGGCTAATGAGCAGTTCTTC
size: once
D: TRBD1
J: TRBJ2-1
V: TRBV7-2

CDR3: CASSVGANTEAFF
DNA: TGTGCCAGCAGCGTAGGGGCGAACACTGAAGCTTTCTTT
size: NA
D: NA
J: TRBJ1-1
V: TRBV9

CDR3: CAWSSLAGDEQFF
DNA: TGTGCCTGGAGTTCTCTAGCGGGAGATGAGCAGTTCTTC
size: NA
D: TRBD2
J: TRBJ2-1
V: TRBV30

CDR3: CASSRRGDNQPQHF
DNA: TGTGCCAGTTCCCGTCGGGGGGACAATCAGCCCCAGCATTTT
size: NA
D: NA
J: TRBJ1-5
V: TRBV19

CDR3: CAWDLAGGYQETQYF
DNA: TGTGCCTGGGACCTAGCGGGGGGGTACCAAGAGACCCAGTACTTC
size: NA
D: TRBD2
J: TRBJ2-5
V: TRBV30

CDR3: CASSLEQPSGNTIYF
DNA: TGCGCCAGCAGCTTGGAACAGCCCTCTGGAAACACCATATATTTT
size: NA
D: NA
J: TRBJ1-3
V: TRBV5-1

CDR3: CASRRWTGEPEQYF
DNA: TGTGCCAGCAGACGATGGACAGGGGAGCCCGAGCAGTACTTC
size: NA
D: TRBD1
J: TRBJ2-7
V: TRBV27

CDR3: CASSYSNQGRTKAFF
DNA: TGTGCCAGCAGTTACTCGAATCAGGGGCGGACCAAAGCTTTCTTT
size: NA
D: NA
J: TRBJ1-1
V: TRBV6-5

CDR3: CSAAGQGYREQYF
DNA: TGCAGCGCCGCTGGACAGGGGTACCGCGAGCAGTACTTC
size: NA
D: TRBD1
J: TRBJ2-7
V: TRBV29-1

CDR3: CASSKPTTGPQETQYF
DNA: TGTGCCAGCAGCAAACCCACAACAGGCCCTCAAGAGACCCAGTACTTC
size: NA
D: NA
J: TRBJ2-5
V: TRBV5-4

CDR3: CASSPGGFPWETQYF
DNA: TGTGCCAGCAGCCCCGGGGGTTTCCCTTGGGAGACCCAGTACTTC
size: NA
D: NA
J: TRBJ2-5
V: TRBV7-9

CDR3: CASSPPPGQGPQETQYF
DNA: TGTGCCAGCAGCCCTCCTCCGGGACAGGGGCCTCAAGAGACCCAGTACTTC
size: NA
D: TRBD1
J: TRBJ2-5
V: TRBV7-7

CDR3: CASSPQLAGGVTDTQYF
DNA: TGTGCCAGCAGCCCCCAACTAGCGGGGGGCGTCACAGATACGCAGTATTTT
size: few
D: TRBD2
J: TRBJ2-3
V: TRBV7-3

CDR3: CASSLTSSANTGELFF
DNA: TGCGCCAGCAGCTTGACTAGCAGCGCGAACACCGGGGAGCTGTTTTTT
size: NA
D: NA
J: TRBJ2-2
V: TRBV5-1

CDR3: CAWGQGGGNQPQHF
DNA: TGTGCCTGGGGACAGGGGGGCGGCAATCAGCCCCAGCATTTT
size: few
D: TRBD1
J: TRBJ1-5
V: TRBV30

CDR3: CASSLGTGLGQETQYF
DNA: TGTGCCAGCAGCTTGGGGACAGGGCTAGGCCAAGAGACCCAGTACTTC
size: NA
D: TRBD1
J: TRBJ2-5
V: TRBV5-6

CDR3: CASSFQQGESYEQYF
DNA: TGCGCCAGCAGCTTTCAACAGGGGGAGTCCTACGAGCAGTACTTC
size: once
D: TRBD1
J: TRBJ2-7
V: TRBV5-1